This TCR beta chain was identified during a study of blood T cell repertoires in COVID-19 (dated by TCRdb to 2020 to 2022). Regarding the research as a whole: Collaborator samples came from the United States, Italy and Spain and covered acute and convalescent phases of COVID-19. The material from the prospective study consisted of cDNA or gDNA derived from T cells, B-cell-depleted T cells, or PBMCs. The dataset comprised deeply sampled blood TCRbeta repertoires from subjects exposed to, actively infected with, or recovered from COVID-19. The repertoires were released in a freely available public database meant as a resource for research on the immune response to SARS-CoV-2. The samples were drawn from the first 160 participants of the ongoing ImmuneRACE study and from 950 to 1,500 subjects provided by 6 global collaborators. Nearly every sample came with metadata listing a de-identified subject ID, COVID-19 status, age in years and sex. HLA class I and class II types, where available, came from metadata supplied by the sample provider rather than from assay-based typing. Study-wide findings and limitations: Clinical and demographic metadata were provided uncurated, with the amount varying by source and participant.

In the prospective study, participants were about 18 to 95 years old, resided in around 25 geographic areas of the United States, and were enrolled through a virtual design. Cohort assignment in the prospective study relied on participant-reported clinical history from a screening survey and a study questionnaire. Recovered participants in ImmuneRACE Cohort 3 were defined as having two consecutive negative NP/OP PCR tests, clearance from a healthcare professional, or resolution of symptoms. Each participant in the prospective study had whole blood, serum and a nasopharyngeal or oropharyngeal swab collected by mobile phlebotomists. Additional blood draws and questionnaires over an approximately two-month period could optionally be provided by prospective study participants. Before DNA extraction, prospective study blood samples were shipped either frozen or at room temperature. CDR1 and CDR2 (MGHRA, YSYEKL) derive from the germline V gene. From its cysteine to its phenylalanine, the CDR3 spans 16 amino acids. Only CDR3 DNA is held: 48 bases, read in frame from base 1. Trimming leaves V shorter by 1 base and J shorter by 2 bases, with the junction holding 7 bases beyond the gene matches.

TCRbeta CDR3 regions were amplified from genomic DNA using the immunoSEQ Assay, a bias-controlled multiplex PCR. As for the original processing: The number of nucleated cells in each sample was estimated from the amplification of reference gene primers within the assay. To quantify the absolute abundance of each unique TCRbeta CDR3 rearrangement, sequence reads were collapsed and filtered. Productive Simpson clonality was computed per sample as the square root of Simpson's diversity index over productive rearrangements. Sourced from immuneACCESS, this table was stored by TCRdb with only in-frame sequences that have V and J called. A share of the clones is absent; for the studies checked, an unresolved V gene accounts for under half, and the remainder has no known explanation. From that table come the V and J calls and clone size; the DNA was used to work out D and trimming. Across this sample there are about 300,000 clones, with about nine tenths seen only once. Of the sample, 1.5% to 2% falls within the top ten clones.

Details on this clone: This clone's antigen is unknown. No much larger clone is present one base from it, and per-base qualities are unavailable.

The chain couples TRBV4-1 to TRBJ1-2; 7 of the junction bases match TRBD1. The source is a woman between 40 and 50 years old who had recovered from COVID-19. The sequencing sample was made of PBMCs or T cells enriched from blood (not recorded which). The CDR3 is CASSQAATGTNYGYTF. DNA sequence: TGCGCCAGCAGCCAAGCAGCGACAGGGACGAACTATGGCTACACCTTC.